The source of this TCR beta chain is a study of blood T cell repertoires in COVID-19. The overall study: Sources were T cells, B-cell-depleted T cells, or PBMCs; the material itself was cDNA or gDNA.

Participant-reported clinical history was the basis for cohort assignment. Recovery meant two consecutive negative NP/OP PCR tests, professional clearance, or resolved symptoms. The authors' processing: Cell counts per sample came from amplifying reference gene primers. Sequenced by immunoSEQ multiplex PCR; TCRdb stores in-frame clones only, minus some. V and J calls and clone size follow that table, whereas D and trimming were derived from the DNA. Seen here are approximately 310,000 clones, 70% to 90% observed once, and the top ten hold over 2%. Germline CDR1 reads SEHNR; CDR2 reads FQNEAQ (reference sequence). The junction had 8 bases not matched to a gene; V was cut back by 5 bases and J by 3 bases. The CDR3 spans 16 residues.

The sequencing input was PBMCs or T cells enriched from blood (not recorded which). V and J are TRBV7-9 and TRBJ2-1; 9 bases match TRBD2. The TCR originated in a man aged 30-40 years who had recovered from COVID-19. As DNA, the CDR3 is TGTGCCAGCAGCGTACGAGCGGGGGGAATCTACAATGAGCAGTTCTTC. Protein: CASSVRAGGIYNEQFF.